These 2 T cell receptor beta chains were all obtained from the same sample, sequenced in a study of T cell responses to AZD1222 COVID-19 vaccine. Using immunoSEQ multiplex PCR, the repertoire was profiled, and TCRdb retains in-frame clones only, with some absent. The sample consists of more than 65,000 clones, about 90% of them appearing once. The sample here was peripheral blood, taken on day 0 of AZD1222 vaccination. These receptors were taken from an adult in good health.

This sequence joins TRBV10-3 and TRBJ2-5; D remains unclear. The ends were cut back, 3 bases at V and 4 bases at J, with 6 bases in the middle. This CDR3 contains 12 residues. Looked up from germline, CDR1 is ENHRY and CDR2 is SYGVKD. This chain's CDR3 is CAISERRETQYF. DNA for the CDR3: TGTGCCATCAGTGAAAGGCGAGAGACCCAGTACTTC.

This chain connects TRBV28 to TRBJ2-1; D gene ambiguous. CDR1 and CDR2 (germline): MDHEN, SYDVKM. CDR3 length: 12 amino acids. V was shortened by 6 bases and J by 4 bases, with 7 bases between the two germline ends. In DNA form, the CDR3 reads TGTGCCAGCAGAAAGATTTACAATGAGCAGTTCTTC. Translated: CASRKIYNEQFF.